This T cell receptor beta chain was recovered during a study of shared clonotypes between healthy human individuals. Study-level results: Although depth was large, rarefaction showed that sequencing of the sorted subsets was incomplete.

Sequencing was performed with immunoSEQ multiplex PCR; in TCRdb, only in-frame clones are kept and a portion is missing. The table shows some 1,400,000 clones, with about 96% occurring only once. V lost 2 bases to trimming and J lost 5 bases, with 13 bases between them. CDR3 length: 14 residues. CDR1 and CDR2 from the germline V gene are SGHVS and FQNEAQ. For this clone: The antigen is undetermined.

Healthy adults negative for HIV, lacking recent acute infections or vaccinations, served as donors. The sequence was collected from a man younger than 45 in good health. The V and J genes are TRBV7-8 and TRBJ2-7, with D perhaps matching TRBD1 (5 bases). Sequencing used naive CD4+ T cells sorted from blood. The subset denotes: CD45RA+ positively selected. The chain's CDR3 is CASSLKAGNDEQYF. The DNA of the CDR3 is TGTGCCAGCAGCTTAAAGGCAGGGAATGACGAGCAGTACTTC.